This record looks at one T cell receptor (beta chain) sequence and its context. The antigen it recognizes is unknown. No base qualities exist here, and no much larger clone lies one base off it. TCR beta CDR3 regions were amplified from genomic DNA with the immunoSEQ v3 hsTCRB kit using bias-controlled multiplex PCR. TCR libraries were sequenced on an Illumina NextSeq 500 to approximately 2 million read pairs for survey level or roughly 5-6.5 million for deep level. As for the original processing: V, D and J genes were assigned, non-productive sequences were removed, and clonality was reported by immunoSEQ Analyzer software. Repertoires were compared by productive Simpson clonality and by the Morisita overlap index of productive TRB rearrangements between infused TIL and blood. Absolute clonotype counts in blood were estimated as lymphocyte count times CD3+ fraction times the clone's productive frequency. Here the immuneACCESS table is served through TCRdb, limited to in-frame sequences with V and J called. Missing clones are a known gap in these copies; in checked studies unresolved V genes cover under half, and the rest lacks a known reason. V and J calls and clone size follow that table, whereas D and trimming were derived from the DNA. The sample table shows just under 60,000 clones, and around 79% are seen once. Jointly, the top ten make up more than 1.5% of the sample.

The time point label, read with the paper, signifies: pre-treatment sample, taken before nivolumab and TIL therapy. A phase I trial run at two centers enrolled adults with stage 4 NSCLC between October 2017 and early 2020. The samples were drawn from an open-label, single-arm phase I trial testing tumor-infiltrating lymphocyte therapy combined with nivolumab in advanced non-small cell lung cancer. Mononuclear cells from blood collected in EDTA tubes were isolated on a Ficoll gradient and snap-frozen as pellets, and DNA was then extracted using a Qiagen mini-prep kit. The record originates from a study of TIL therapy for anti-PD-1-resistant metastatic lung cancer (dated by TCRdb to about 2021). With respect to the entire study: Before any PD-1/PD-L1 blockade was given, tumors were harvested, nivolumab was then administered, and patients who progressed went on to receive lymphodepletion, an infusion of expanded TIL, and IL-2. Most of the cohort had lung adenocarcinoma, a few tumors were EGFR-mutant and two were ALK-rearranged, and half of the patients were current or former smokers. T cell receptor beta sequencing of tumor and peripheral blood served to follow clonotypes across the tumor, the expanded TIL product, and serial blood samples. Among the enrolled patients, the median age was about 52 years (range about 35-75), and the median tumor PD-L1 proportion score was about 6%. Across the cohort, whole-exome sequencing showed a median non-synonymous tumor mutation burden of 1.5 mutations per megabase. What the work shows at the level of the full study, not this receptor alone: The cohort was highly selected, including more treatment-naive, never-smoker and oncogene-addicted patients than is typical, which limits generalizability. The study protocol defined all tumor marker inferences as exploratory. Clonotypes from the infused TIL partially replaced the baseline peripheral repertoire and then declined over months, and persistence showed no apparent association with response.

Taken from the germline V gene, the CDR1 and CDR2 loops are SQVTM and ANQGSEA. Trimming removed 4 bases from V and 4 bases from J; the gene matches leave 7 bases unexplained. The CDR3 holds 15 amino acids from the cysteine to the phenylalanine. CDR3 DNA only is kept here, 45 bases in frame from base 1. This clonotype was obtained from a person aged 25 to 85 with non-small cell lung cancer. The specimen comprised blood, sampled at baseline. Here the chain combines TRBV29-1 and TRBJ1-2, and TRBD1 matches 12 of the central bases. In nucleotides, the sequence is TGCAGCGTTGTTATGCTGGGACAGGGGGCCTATGGCTACACCTTC. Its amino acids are CSVVMLGQGAYGYTF.